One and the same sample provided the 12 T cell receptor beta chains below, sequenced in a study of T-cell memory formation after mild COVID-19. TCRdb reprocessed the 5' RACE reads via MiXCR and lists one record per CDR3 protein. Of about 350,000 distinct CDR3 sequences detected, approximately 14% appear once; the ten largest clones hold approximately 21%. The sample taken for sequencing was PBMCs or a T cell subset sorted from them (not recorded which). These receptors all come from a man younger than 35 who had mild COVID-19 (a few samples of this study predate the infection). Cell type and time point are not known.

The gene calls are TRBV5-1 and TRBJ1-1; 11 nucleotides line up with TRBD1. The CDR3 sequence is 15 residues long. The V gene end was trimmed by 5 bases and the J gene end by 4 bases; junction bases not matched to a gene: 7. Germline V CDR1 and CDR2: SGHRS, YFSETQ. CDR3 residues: CASRDPGQGVTEAFF. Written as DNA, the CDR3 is TGCGCCAGCAGGGATCCGGGACAGGGGGTCACTGAAGCTTTCTTT.

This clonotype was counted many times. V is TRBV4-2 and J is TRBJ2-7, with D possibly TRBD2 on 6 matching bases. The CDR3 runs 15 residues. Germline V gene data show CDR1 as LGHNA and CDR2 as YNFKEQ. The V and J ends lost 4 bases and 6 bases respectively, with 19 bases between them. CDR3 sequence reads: CASSPDPYGGAEQYV. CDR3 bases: TGTGCCAGCAGCCCAGACCCCTACGGAGGGGCCGAGCAGTACGTC.

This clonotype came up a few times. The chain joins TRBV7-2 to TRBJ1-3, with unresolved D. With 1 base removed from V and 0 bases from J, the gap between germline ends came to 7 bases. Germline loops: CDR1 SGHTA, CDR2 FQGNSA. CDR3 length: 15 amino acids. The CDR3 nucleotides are TGTGCCAGCAGCTTAGGGATGAGCTCTGGAAACACCATATATTTT. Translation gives CASSLGMSSGNTIYF.

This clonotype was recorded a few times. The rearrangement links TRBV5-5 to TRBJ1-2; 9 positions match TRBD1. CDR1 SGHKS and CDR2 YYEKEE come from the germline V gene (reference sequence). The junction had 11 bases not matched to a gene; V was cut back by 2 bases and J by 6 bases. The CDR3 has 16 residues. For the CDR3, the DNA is TGTGCCAGCAGCTTTTCCCCCAACAGGGGGCTAGATGGCTACACCTTC. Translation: CASSFSPNRGLDGYTF.

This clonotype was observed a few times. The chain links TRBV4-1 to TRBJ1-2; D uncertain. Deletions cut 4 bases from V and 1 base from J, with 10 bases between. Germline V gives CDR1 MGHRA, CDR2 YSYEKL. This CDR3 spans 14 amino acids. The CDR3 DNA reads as TGCGCCAGCAGCCCCCCGGGTCTTAACTATGGCTACACCTTC. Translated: CASSPPGLNYGYTF.

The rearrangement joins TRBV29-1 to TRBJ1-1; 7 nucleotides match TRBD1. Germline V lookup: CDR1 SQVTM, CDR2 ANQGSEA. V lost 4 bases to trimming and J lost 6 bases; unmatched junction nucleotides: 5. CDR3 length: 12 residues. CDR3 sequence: CSVGQGGPEAFF. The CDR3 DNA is TGCAGCGTTGGACAGGGAGGTCCTGAAGCTTTCTTT.

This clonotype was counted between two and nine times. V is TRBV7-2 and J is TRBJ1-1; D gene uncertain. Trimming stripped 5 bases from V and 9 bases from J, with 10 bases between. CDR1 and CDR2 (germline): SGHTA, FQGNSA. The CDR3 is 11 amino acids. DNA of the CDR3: TGTGCCAGCAGCCCCGAACTCAAAGCTTTCTTT. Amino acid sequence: CASSPELKAFF.

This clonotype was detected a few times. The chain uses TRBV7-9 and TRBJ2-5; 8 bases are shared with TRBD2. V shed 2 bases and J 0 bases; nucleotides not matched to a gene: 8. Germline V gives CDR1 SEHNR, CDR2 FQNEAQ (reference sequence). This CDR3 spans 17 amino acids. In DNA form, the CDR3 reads TGTGCCAGCAGCTTAACGGCGACTAGCGAGTACCAAGAGACCCAGTACTTC. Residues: CASSLTATSEYQETQYF. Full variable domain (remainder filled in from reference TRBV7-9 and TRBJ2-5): DTGVSQNPRHKITKRGQNVTFRCDPISEHNRLYWYRQTLGQGPEFLTYFQNEAQLEKSRLLSDRFSAERPKGSFSTLEIQRTEQGDSAMYLCASSLTATSEYQETQYFGPGTRLLVL.

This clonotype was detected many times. CDR3 loop: CASSSQGDIRNSPLHF. CDR3 coding DNA: TGCGCCAGCAGCTCGCAGGGGGACATAAGAAATTCACCCCTCCACTTT. The chain is built from TRBV5-1 and TRBJ1-6; 7 nucleotides agree with TRBD1. The CDR3 consists of 16 residues. Germline V gene data show CDR1 as SGHRS and CDR2 as YFSETQ. Unmatched junction bases numbered 10, after V lost 3 bases and J lost 7 bases.

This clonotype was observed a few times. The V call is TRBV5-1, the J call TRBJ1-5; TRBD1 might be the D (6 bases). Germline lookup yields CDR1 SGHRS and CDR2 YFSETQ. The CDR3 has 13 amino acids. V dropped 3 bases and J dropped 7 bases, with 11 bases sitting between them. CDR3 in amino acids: CASSSAGDQPQHF. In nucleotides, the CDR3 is TGCGCCAGCAGCTCGGCAGGGGACCAGCCCCAGCATTTT.

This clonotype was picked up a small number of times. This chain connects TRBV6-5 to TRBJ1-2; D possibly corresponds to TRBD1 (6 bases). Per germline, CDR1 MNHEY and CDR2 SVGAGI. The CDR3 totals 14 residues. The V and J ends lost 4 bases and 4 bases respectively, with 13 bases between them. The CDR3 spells CASSLRQEGYGYTF. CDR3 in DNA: TGTGCCAGCAGTTTAAGACAGGAGGGCTATGGCTACACCTTC.

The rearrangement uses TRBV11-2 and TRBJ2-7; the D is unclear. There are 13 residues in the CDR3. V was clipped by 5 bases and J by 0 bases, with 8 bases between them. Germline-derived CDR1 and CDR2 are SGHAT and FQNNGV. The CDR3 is CASSLASSYEQYV. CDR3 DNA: TGTGCCAGCAGCCTTGCCAGCTCCTACGAGCAGTACGTC.